This T cell receptor beta chain originates from a study of T cells expressing NK-cell markers. TCRdb re-called the 5' RACE reads, yielding one record per CDR3 amino acid sequence without DNA. The sample is made up of over 150,000 distinct CDR3 sequences, and the top ten hold just over 20% of it. Specimen: blood T cells: a sorted CD56 or NKG2C T cell subset, CD4+ or CD8+ T cells, or bulk PBMC T cells (not recorded which). This TCR was recovered from a man aged 18-69 years in good health.

The CDR3 sequence: CASSIMSAANQPQHF. This chain uses TRBV19 with TRBJ1-5. Germline lookup yields CDR1 LNHDA and CDR2 SQIVND (reference sequence). The CDR3 totals 15 residues.